Listed here are 26 T cell receptor beta chains from one sample, sequenced in a study of shared T cell receptors in the human thymus. Repertoires were generated with immunoSEQ multiplex PCR, while TCRdb's copy carries only in-frame clones and drops some. This sample has more than 550,000 clones, with about 90% found just once. These records were also assigned to another study, of human thymus T cells.

The specimen sequenced was thymocytes. These receptors originate from a boy less than two years old with a congenital heart defect.

This clone was seen a few times. J is TRBJ1-1 and V is TRBV4-3; 10 bases match TRBD1. This CDR3 has 19 residues. From germline, CDR1 is LGHNA and CDR2 YSLEER. V lost 0 bases and J lost 0; bases outside the gene matches: 10. The CDR3 sequence: CASSQEASRQGALNTEAFF. The CDR3 coding sequence is TGCGCCAGCAGCCAAGAGGCGTCGAGACAGGGGGCTCTGAACACTGAAGCTTTCTTT.

The genes are TRBV6-5 and TRBJ2-1; weak D call: TRBD2 (6 bases). The CDR3 is made up of 14 amino acids. Between the trimmed V and J ends, which lost 8 bases and 5 bases, there was a span of 16 bases. Germline V gene data show CDR1 as MNHEY and CDR2 as SVGAGI. The CDR3 protein is CASLSAGGHNEQFF. CDR3 coding DNA: TGTGCCAGCCTGAGCGCCGGGGGTCACAATGAGCAGTTCTTC.

V usage is TRBV7-6 and J usage is TRBJ2-7; 9 bases align to TRBD2. Germline trimming cut 3 bases from V and 4 bases from J; bases unmatched to any gene: 13. The CDR3 length is 17 residues. Germline V CDR1 and CDR2: SGHVS, FNYEAQ. In DNA form, the CDR3 reads TGTGCCAGCAGCTTTTTAGCGGGAGATGGGTCGGAGTACGAGCAGTACTTC. It encodes CASSFLAGDGSEYEQYF.

This rearrangement joins TRBV2 to TRBJ1-5, with a possible D match to TRBD1 (5 bases). The CDR3 length is 14 residues. Per the germline V gene, CDR1 is SNHLY and CDR2 is FYNNEI. The V and J ends lost 4 bases and 6 bases respectively, with 13 bases between them. The CDR3 protein is CASSGRGSLQPQHF. Written as DNA, the CDR3 is TGTGCCAGCAGTGGCCGGGGGTCGCTTCAGCCCCAGCATTTT.

This chain connects TRBV18 to TRBJ2-1, with D unclear. Trimming removed 0 bases from V and 7 bases from J, with 10 bases in between. In germline, CDR1 is KGHSH, CDR2 LQKENI. The CDR3 has 14 amino acids. The CDR3 nucleotides read TGTGCCAGCTCACCACCGTGGAAGACTAATGAGCAGTTCTTC. Protein product: CASSPPWKTNEQFF.

This clone is a singleton in its sample. The chain joins TRBV19 to TRBJ2-2; D possibly corresponds to TRBD1 (8 bases). Germline CDR1 and CDR2: LNHDA and SQIVND (reference sequence). This CDR3 region has 18 residues. V was trimmed by 5 bases and J by 2 bases, leaving 21 bases between them. The CDR3 region is CASSLVREDRDNTGELFF. The CDR3, as DNA: TGTGCCAGTAGTCTAGTCCGGGAGGACAGGGACAACACCGGGGAGCTGTTTTTT. Using reference TRBV19 and TRBJ2-2 for the parts outside the CDR3, the full variable domain is DGGITQSPKYLFRKEGQNVTLSCEQNLNHDAMYWYRQDPGQGLRLIYYSQIVNDFQKGDIAEGYSVSREKKESFPLTVTSAQKNPTAFYLCASSLVREDRDNTGELFFGEGSRLTVL.

In DNA, the CDR3 is TGTGCCAGCAGCTTAGGGGTTAGCGGGGGATACCGCTCCTACGAGCAGTACTTC. This gives the protein CASSLGVSGGYRSYEQYF. The rearrangement joins TRBV7-2 to TRBJ2-7; 9 bases match TRBD2. Germline assignment: CDR1 SGHTA and CDR2 FQGNSA. The V segment lost 1 base and the J segment 0 bases; nucleotides outside the gene matches: 10. The CDR3 is made up of 18 amino acids.

The chain is built from TRBV10-3 and TRBJ2-7; perhaps TRBD1 as D (6 bases). CDR1 and CDR2 (germline): ENHRY, SYGVKD. Trimming shortened V by 3 bases and J by 0 bases, and 15 bases separated the two germline ends. There are 16 residues in the CDR3. The CDR3 protein is CAISEAPDSSSYEQYF. In DNA, the CDR3 is TGTGCCATCAGTGAAGCTCCGGACAGCAGCTCCTACGAGCAGTACTTC.

The chain combines TRBV5-6 with TRBJ1-6, with no clear D. Between the trimmed V and J ends, which lost 1 base and 2 bases, there was a span of 10 bases. The CDR3 sequence is 16 residues long. Germline V lookup: CDR1 SGHDT, CDR2 YYEEEE. The CDR3 region is CASSLSVTAYNSPLHF. CDR3 nucleotide sequence: TGTGCCAGCAGCTTGTCCGTCACGGCCTATAATTCACCCCTCCACTTT.

The V and J genes are TRBV10-3 and TRBJ2-7; maybe TRBD2 (5 bases). Germline V lookup: CDR1 ENHRY, CDR2 SYGVKD. The CDR3 runs 15 residues. Trimming pared 3 bases from V and 3 bases from J, leaving 15 bases between. CDR3 residues: CAISDRLAYGYEQYF. For the CDR3, the DNA is TGTGCCATCAGTGATAGGCTAGCTTACGGCTACGAGCAGTACTTC.

The chain couples TRBV28 to TRBJ2-7; 7 nucleotides line up with TRBD2. There are 15 residues in the CDR3. Unmatched junction bases numbered 15, after V lost 8 bases and J lost 5 bases. The germline V gene has CDR1 MDHEN and CDR2 SYDVKM. The CDR3 DNA reads TGTGCCAGCGCCCCAGCCGGGGGGAGGGCCGACGAGCAGTACTTC. It codes for CASAPAGGRADEQYF.

J is TRBJ2-7 and V is TRBV9, with 8 nucleotides matching TRBD1. Germline loops: CDR1 SGDLS, CDR2 YYNGEE. This CDR3 spans 16 amino acids. Germline trimming cut 3 bases from V and 4 bases from J; bases unmatched to any gene: 12. Here the CDR3 reads CASSANGGTGQYEQYF. The DNA of the CDR3 is TGTGCCAGCAGCGCCAATGGGGGGACAGGTCAGTACGAGCAGTACTTC.

The chain employs TRBV28 and TRBJ1-1; no firm D call. Trimming pared 6 bases from V and 0 bases from J, leaving 14 bases between. Germline V gene data show CDR1 as MDHEN and CDR2 as SYDVKM. CDR3 size: 15 residues. This CDR3 reads CASRRGFYLNTEAFF. DNA for the CDR3: TGTGCCAGCAGGCGGGGTTTCTACCTGAACACTGAAGCTTTCTTT.

This rearrangement joins TRBV4-3 to TRBJ2-6; 10 positions agree with TRBD1. The ends lost 2 bases at V and 1 base at J; junction bases unmatched: 8. CDR3 size: 19 residues. Germline lookup yields CDR1 LGHNA and CDR2 YSLEER. The DNA for the CDR3 is TGCGCCAGCAGCCAAAGGGACAGGGGACCGCTATCTGGGGCCAACGTCCTGACTTTC. Translated, it gives CASSQRDRGPLSGANVLTF.

This clone was counted once. The gene calls are TRBV2 and TRBJ2-7; D is possibly TRBD1 (5 bases). The V gene's germline CDR1 is SNHLY and CDR2 FYNNEI. There are 12 residues in the CDR3. V lost 6 bases and J 3 bases, leaving 9 bases between the germline ends. The CDR3 region is CASRDNDYEQYF. Here the CDR3 DNA reads TGTGCCAGCAGGGACAATGACTACGAGCAGTACTTC.

The chain carries TRBV9 and TRBJ2-7; a weak D match, TRBD1 (6 bases). The CDR3 is made up of 16 amino acids. V lost 0 bases and J lost 0, with 13 bases in between. CDR1 is SGDLS, CDR2 YYNGEE, per germline. DNA for the CDR3: TGTGCCAGCAGCGTAGGTCAGGGGTTAGCCTCCTACGAGCAGTACTTC. Its protein is CASSVGQGLASYEQYF.

V is TRBV9 and J is TRBJ1-5; the D gene is possibly TRBD1 (5 bases). From germline, CDR1 is SGDLS and CDR2 YYNGEE. The CDR3 totals 16 residues. Trimming took off 0 bases at V and 5 bases at J, with 15 bases between the two ends. CDR3 nucleotides: TGTGCCAGCAGCGTAGGGGACCGACTAGGGGATCAGCCCCAGCATTTT. Protein product: CASSVGDRLGDQPQHF.

The rearrangement joins TRBV18 to TRBJ2-2; a possible D gene is TRBD1 (5 bases). The CDR3 has 15 amino acids. V gave up 2 bases and J gave up 7 bases, with 14 bases separating them. Germline CDR1 reads KGHSH; CDR2 reads LQKENI. The DNA of the CDR3 is TGTGCCAGCTCACCAGTGGGGCAAGAAATCGGGGAGCTGTTTTTT. Amino acid sequence: CASSPVGQEIGELFF.

This clone was picked up one time. V and J are TRBV9 and TRBJ2-1; 10 bases agree with TRBD1. Germline CDR1 and CDR2: SGDLS and YYNGEE. V lost 0 bases and J lost 2; bases outside the gene matches: 2. The CDR3 sequence is 16 residues long. The CDR3 DNA follows: TGTGCCAGCAGCGTAGCAGACAGGGGGCCCTACAATGAGCAGTTCTTC. It specifies CASSVADRGPYNEQFF.

V and J are TRBV27 and TRBJ1-1; D is unresolved. V dropped 5 bases and J dropped 2 bases, with 9 bases sitting between them. The CDR3 has 13 residues. Germline loops: CDR1 MNHEY, CDR2 SMNVEV (reference sequence). CDR3 in DNA: TGTGCCAGCAGTACGGAGGGTAACACTGAAGCTTTCTTT. Translating gives CASSTEGNTEAFF.

V gene TRBV7-2 combines with J gene TRBJ2-2; TRBD2 aligns across 9 bases. This CDR3 comprises 16 residues. The trim removed 1 base at V and 5 bases at J, leaving 5 bases unmatched. The germline CDR1 and CDR2 sequences are SGHTA and FQGNSA. In DNA form, the CDR3 reads TGTGCCAGCAGCTTAGGAATGGCGGGAGGGACCGGGGAGCTGTTTTTT. It specifies CASSLGMAGGTGELFF.

The chain combines TRBV6-1 with TRBJ1-1; tentative D call: TRBD1 (5 bases). The CDR3 sequence is 13 residues long. V was shortened by 7 bases and J by 0 bases, with 9 bases between the two germline ends. From germline, CDR1 is MNHNS and CDR2 SASEGT. CDR3 DNA: TGTGCCAGCACTACAGGCCTGAACACTGAAGCTTTCTTT. Residues: CASTTGLNTEAFF.

The chain uses TRBV7-2 and TRBJ2-3, with unresolved D. CDR1 and CDR2 from the germline V gene are SGHTA and FQGNSA. CDR3 length: 14 amino acids. V was cut by 0 bases and J by 3 bases, with 7 bases left in between. The CDR3 sequence: CASSLARSTDTQYF. In DNA form, the CDR3 reads TGTGCCAGCAGCTTAGCGCGGTCGACAGATACGCAGTATTTT.

The rearrangement joins TRBV5-5 to TRBJ2-7; D not certain. Per the germline V gene, CDR1 is SGHKS and CDR2 is YYEKEE (reference sequence). CDR3 length: 15 amino acids. With 0 bases removed from V and 1 base from J, the gap between germline ends came to 11 bases. Here the CDR3 DNA reads TGTGCCAGCAGCTTGGGATTCCGGTTATCCTACGAGCAGTACTTC. Translated, it gives CASSLGFRLSYEQYF. The whole variable domain, remainder taken from reference TRBV5-5 and TRBJ2-7, is DAGVTQSPTHLIKTRGQQVTLRCSPISGHKSVSWYQQVLGQGPQFIFQYYEKEERGRGNFPDRFSARQFPNYSSELNVNALLLGDSALYLCASSLGFRLSYEQYFGPGTRLTVT.

This sequence joins TRBV28 and TRBJ1-5; tentative D call: TRBD1 (5 bases). CDR1 and CDR2 from the germline V gene are MDHEN and SYDVKM. The CDR3 length is 20 residues. Trimming removed 3 bases from V and 0 bases from J, with 24 bases in between. CDR3 DNA sequence: TGTGCCAGCAGTTTGGCCTCCGGGGCCCCGGGGGGTTATAGCAATCAGCCCCAGCATTTT. This codes for CASSLASGAPGGYSNQPQHF.

Remarks on this clone: Other DNA sequences within the sample encode an identical CDR3. The gene calls are TRBV28 and TRBJ1-2; no clear D. CDR1 is MDHEN, CDR2 SYDVKM, per germline. Trimming left V 1 base short and J 5 bases short, with 5 bases between. This CDR3 has 12 amino acids. The CDR3 reads CASSLSSYGYTF. For the CDR3, the DNA is TGTGCCAGCAGTTTATCCAGTTATGGCTACACCTTC.